This T cell receptor (beta chain) was documented in a study of high-grade serous ovarian cancer treatment subgroups. Study-level results: Tumors within one patient showed repertoire similarity of roughly 0.11 to 0.79.

Tumor samples were obtained before definitive surgery or chemotherapy. Germline lookup yields CDR1 LNHNV and CDR2 YYDKDF (reference sequence). V was cut by 0 bases and J by 2 bases, with 11 bases left in between. The CDR3 is made up of 16 amino acids. To note about this clone: The antigen remains undetermined.

The method was immunoSEQ multiplex PCR; TCRdb's version includes in-frame clones alone and lacks a portion of them. The table has 10,000 to 15,000 clones, 88% seen once. The chain employs TRBV15 and TRBJ1-5; D gene ambiguous. Sequencing was done on a sample of tumor tissue. The TCR originated in a human donor with high-grade serous ovarian cancer. CDR3 DNA sequence: TGTGCCACCAGCAGAGAGGCGTGGCAGGGCAATCAGCCCCAGCATTTT. It specifies CATSREAWQGNQPQHF.